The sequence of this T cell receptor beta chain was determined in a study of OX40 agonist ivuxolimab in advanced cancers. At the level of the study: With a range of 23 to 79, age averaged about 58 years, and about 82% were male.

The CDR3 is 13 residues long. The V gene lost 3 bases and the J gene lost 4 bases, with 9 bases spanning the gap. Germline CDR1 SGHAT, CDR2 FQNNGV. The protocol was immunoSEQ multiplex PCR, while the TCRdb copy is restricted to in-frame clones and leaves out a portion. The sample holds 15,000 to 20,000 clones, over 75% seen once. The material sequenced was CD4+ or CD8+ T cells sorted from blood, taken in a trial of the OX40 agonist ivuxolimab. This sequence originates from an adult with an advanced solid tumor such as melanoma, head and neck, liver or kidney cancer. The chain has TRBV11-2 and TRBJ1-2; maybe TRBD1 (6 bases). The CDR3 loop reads CASSLDSSYGYTF. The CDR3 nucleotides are TGTGCCAGCAGCTTGGACAGTTCCTATGGCTACACCTTC.